This entry is about one T cell receptor (beta chain). Its antigen is unknown. The CDR3 has 16 residues. The V gene's germline CDR1 is SGHVS and CDR2 FNYEAQ. The V and J ends lost 0 bases and 0 bases respectively, with 10 bases between them. This specimen belongs to a study of T-cell memory formation after mild COVID-19. Findings and limits, study-wide: There was no confirmation that second-wave clones peaking on day 37 were SARS-CoV-2 specific. CD4+ contracting clones were mainly CM and EM; CD8+ ones, EMRA. Detection of some responders pre-infection suggested pre-existing cross-reactive memory T cells participated.

A single record per CDR3 protein comes from TCRdb applying MiXCR to the 5' RACE reads. The repertoire holds hundreds of thousands of distinct CDR3 sequences, with around 13% as singletons. Sequencing was performed on PBMCs or a T cell subset sorted from them (not recorded which). This sequence originates from a man between 18 and 35 years old who had mild COVID-19 (a few samples of this study predate the infection). Cell type and time point are not known. This chain links TRBV7-6 with TRBJ2-3, with D possibly TRBD2 on 6 matching bases. Here the CDR3 DNA reads TGTGCCAGCAGCTTAGCGCTTAGCGGCAGCACAGATACGCAGTATTTT. It yields the protein CASSLALSGSTDTQYF.